This TCR beta chain originates from a study of molecular identifiers for immune sequencing clone quantification. A word on this clonotype: Antigen: not known.

Study conclusions and caveats: Some 970,000 naive cells reportedly did not prevent detection of spiked Jurkat TCR RNA from one cell.

A CD8+CD4-CCR7+CD45RA+ phenotype served as the sorting definition for naive CD8 T cells. Library preparation followed earlier protocols using designated TCR primers. MiXCR was run by TCRdb on the PCR reads, yielding one entry per CDR3 protein. The sample yields around 460,000 distinct CDR3 sequences, roughly 25% seen once. The sequenced sample was naive CD8+ T cells from blood, with Jurkat cell RNA spiked in. This sample's subset: FACS-sorted CD8+CD4-CCR7+CD45RA+ naive T cells. This clonotype was obtained from a human donor in good health. Some libraries in this study had Jurkat cell RNA spiked in.

The CDR3 DNA reads TGTGCCAGCAGCTCCCCGAGGGCAGGGGCTAACACCGGGGAGCTGTTTTTT. Translated: CASSSPRAGANTGELFF. The gene calls are TRBV9 and TRBJ2-2, with D tentatively TRBD1 (6 bases). Trimming left V 4 bases short and J 2 bases short, with 18 bases between. CDR3 size: 17 residues. Germline CDR1 SGDLS, CDR2 YYNGEE.